This T cell receptor (beta chain) was profiled in a study of T cells after yellow fever vaccination. In the study overall: SMART-Seq v4 Ultra Low Input served to prepare low-cell-number fractions.

This CDR3 has 14 amino acids. V shed 1 base and J 4 bases; nucleotides not matched to a gene: 3. Germline V gene data show CDR1 as SGDLS and CDR2 as YYNGEE. This clonotype was recorded at least ten times. In TCRdb, the 5' RACE reads were re-called with MiXCR into one record per CDR3 protein. There are roughly 330,000 distinct CDR3 sequences in the sample; 6.8% occur only once, and roughly a sixth lies in the top ten. The sequences come from PBMCs, collected approximately 40 days after the first yellow fever vaccination. This sequence originates from a man aged 18 to 29 who received the YFV17D yellow fever vaccine. This chain joins TRBV9 and TRBJ2-5; 8 bases fit TRBD1. CDR3 amino acids: CASSVWGTGETQYF. Here the CDR3 DNA reads TGTGCCAGCAGCGTATGGGGGACAGGAGAGACCCAGTACTTC.